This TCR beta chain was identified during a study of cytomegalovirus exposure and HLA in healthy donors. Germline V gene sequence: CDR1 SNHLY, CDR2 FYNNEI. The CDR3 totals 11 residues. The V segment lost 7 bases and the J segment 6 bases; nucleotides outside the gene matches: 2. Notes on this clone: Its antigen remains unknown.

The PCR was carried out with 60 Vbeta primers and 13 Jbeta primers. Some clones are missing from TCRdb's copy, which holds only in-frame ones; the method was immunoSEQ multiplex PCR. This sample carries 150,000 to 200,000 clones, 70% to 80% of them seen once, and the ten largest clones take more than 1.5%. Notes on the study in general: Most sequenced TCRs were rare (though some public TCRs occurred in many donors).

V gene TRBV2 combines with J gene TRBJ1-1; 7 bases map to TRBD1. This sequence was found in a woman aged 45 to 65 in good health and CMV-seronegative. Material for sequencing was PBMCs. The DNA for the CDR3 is TGTGCCAGCAACAGGGGCCCTGAAGCTTTCTTT. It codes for CASNRGPEAFF. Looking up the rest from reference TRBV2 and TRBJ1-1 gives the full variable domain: EPEVTQTPSHQVTQMGQEVILRCVPISNHLYFYWYRQILGQKVEFLVSFYNNEISEKSEIFDDQFSVERPDGSNFTLKIRSTKLEDSAMYFCASNRGPEAFFGQGTRLTVV.